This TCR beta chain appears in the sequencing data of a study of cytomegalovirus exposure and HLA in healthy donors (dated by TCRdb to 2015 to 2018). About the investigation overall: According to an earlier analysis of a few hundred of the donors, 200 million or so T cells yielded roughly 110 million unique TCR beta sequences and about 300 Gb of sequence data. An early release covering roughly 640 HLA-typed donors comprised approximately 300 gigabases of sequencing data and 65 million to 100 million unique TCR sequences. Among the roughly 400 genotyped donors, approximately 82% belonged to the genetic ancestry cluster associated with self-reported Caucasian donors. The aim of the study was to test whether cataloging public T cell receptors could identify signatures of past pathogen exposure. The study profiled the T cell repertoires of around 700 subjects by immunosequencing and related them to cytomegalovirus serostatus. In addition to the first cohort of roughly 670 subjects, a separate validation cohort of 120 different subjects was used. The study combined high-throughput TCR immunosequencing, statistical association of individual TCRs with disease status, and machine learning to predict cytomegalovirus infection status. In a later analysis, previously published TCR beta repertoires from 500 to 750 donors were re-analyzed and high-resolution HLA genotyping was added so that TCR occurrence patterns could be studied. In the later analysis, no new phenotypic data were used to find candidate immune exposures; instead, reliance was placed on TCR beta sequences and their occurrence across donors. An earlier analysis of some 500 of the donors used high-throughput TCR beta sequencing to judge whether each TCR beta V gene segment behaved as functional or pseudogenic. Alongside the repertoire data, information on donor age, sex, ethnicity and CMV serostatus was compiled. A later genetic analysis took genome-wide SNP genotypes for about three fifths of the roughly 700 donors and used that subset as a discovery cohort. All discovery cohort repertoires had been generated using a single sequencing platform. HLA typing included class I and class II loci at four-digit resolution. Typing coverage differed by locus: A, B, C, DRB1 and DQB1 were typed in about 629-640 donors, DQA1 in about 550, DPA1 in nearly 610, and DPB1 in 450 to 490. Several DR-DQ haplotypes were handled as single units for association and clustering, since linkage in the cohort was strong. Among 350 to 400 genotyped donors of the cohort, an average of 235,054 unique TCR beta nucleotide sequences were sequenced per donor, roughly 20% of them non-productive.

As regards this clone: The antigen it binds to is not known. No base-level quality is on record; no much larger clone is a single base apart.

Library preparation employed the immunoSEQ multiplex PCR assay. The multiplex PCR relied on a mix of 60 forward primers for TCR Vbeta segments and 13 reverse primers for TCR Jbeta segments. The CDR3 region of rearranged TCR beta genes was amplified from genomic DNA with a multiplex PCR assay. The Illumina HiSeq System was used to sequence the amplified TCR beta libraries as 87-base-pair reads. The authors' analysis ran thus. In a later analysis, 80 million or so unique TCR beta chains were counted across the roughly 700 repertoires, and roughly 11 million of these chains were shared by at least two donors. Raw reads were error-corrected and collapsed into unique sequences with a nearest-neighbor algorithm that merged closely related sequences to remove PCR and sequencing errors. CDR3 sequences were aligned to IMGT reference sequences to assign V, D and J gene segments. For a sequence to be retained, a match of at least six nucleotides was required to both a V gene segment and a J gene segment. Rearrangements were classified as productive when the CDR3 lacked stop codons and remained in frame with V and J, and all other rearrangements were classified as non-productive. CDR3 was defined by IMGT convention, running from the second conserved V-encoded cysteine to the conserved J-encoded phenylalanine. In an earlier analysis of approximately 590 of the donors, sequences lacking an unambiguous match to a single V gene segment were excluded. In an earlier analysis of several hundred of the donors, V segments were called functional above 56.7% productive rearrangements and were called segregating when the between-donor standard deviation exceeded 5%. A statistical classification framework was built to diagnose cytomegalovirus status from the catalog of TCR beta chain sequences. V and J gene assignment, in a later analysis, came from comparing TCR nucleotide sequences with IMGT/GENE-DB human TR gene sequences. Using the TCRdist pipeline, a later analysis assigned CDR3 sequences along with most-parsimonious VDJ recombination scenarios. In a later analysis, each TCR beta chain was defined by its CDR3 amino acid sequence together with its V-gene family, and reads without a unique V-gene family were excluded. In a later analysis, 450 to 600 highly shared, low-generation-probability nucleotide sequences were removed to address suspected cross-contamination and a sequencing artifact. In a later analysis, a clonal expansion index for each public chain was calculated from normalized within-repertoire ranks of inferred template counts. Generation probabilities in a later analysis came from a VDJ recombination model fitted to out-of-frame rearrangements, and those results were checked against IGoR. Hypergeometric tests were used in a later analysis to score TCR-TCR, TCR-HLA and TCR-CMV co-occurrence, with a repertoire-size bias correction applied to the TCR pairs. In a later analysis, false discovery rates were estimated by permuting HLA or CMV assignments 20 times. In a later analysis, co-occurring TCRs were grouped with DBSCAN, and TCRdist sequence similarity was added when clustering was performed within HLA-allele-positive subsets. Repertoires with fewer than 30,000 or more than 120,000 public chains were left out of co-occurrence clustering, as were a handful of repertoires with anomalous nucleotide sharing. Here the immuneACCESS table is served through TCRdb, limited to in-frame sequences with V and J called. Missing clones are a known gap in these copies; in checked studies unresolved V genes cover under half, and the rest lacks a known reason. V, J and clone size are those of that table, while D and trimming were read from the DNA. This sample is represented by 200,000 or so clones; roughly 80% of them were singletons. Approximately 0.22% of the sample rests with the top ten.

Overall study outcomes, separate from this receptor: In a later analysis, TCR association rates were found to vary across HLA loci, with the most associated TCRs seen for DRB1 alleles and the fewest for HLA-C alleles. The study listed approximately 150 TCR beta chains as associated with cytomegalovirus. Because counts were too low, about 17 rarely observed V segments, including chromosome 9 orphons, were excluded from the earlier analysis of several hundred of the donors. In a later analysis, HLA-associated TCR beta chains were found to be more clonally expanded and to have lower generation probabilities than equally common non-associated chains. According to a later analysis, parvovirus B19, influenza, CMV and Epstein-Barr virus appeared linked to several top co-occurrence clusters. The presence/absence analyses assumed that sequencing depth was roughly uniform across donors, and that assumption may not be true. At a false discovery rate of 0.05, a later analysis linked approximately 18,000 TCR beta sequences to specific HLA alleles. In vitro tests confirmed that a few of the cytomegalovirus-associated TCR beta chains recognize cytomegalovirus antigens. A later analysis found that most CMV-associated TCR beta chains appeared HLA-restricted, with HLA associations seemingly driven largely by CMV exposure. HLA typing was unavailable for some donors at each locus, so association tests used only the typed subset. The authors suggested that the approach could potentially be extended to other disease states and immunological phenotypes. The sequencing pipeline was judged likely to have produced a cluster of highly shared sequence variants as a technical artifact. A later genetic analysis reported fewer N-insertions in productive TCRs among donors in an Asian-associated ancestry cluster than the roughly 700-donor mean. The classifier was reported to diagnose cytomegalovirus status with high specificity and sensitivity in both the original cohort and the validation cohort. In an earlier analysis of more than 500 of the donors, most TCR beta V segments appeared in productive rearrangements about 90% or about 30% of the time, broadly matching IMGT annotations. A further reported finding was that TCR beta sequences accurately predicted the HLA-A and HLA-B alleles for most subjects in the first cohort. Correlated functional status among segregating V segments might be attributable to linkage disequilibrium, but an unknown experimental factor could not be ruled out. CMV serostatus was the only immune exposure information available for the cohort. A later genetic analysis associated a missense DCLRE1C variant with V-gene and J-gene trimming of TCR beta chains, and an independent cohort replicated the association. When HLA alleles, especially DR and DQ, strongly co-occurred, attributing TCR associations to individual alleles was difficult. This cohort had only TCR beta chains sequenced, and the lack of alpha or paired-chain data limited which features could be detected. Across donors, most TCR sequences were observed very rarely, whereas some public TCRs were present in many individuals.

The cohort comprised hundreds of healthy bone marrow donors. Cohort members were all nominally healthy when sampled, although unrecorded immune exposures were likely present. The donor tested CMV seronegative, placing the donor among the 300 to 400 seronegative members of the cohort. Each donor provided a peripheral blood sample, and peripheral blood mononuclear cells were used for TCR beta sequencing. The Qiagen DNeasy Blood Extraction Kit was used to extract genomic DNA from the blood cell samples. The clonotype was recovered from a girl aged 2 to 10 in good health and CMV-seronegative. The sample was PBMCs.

The nucleotide sequence is TGTGCCAGCAGCTTAGGGACTAGCGTCAGCTACAATGAGCAGTTCTTC. Translated, it gives CASSLGTSVSYNEQFF. The chain employs TRBV7-8 and TRBJ2-1, with 9 bases aligning to TRBD2. In the germline V gene, CDR1 corresponds to SGHVS and CDR2 to FQNEAQ. The CDR3 covers 16 residues, taking in both the cysteine and the phenylalanine. The kept DNA is CDR3 alone, 48 bases in frame from the first base. From V the trimming removes 1 base and from J it removes 3 bases, while the gene matches leave 4 bases of the junction unaccounted for. Reference TRBV7-8 and TRBJ2-1 proteins supply the regions before and after the CDR3; the full variable domain is: GAGVSQSPRYKVAKRGQDVALRCDPISGHVSLFWYQQALGQGPEFLTYFQNEAQLDKSGLPSDRFFAERPEGSVSTLKIQRTQQEDSAVYLCASSLGTSVSYNEQFFGPGTRLTVL.